One TCR beta chain is described in this entry. Method: immunoSEQ multiplex PCR; TCRdb's copy keeps in-frame clones and lacks some. Of tens of thousands of clones listed, 70% to 90% are singletons. These data belong to a study of blood T cell repertoires in COVID-19. The overall study: The analysed material was cDNA or gDNA that came from T cells, B-cell-depleted T cells, or PBMCs.

CDR3 length: 17 residues. Germline CDR1 and CDR2: SGHRS and YFSETQ. The V end lost 1 base, the J end lost 0 bases, and 15 bases lay between the germline ends. The TCR sequence derives from a man older than 75 with acute or convalescent COVID-19. Material: peripheral blood. This chain uses TRBV5-1 with TRBJ2-3; no reliable D call. The CDR3 is CASSLMYSHPSTDTQYF. The CDR3 DNA is TGCGCCAGCAGCTTGATGTACAGCCATCCTAGCACAGATACGCAGTATTTT. Full variable domain (outside the CDR3, taken from reference TRBV5-1 and TRBJ2-3): KAGVTQTPRYLIKTRGQQVTLSCSPISGHRSVSWYQQTPGQGLQFLFEYFSETQRNKGNFPGRFSGRQFSNSRSEMNVSTLELGDSALYLCASSLMYSHPSTDTQYFGPGTRLTVL.